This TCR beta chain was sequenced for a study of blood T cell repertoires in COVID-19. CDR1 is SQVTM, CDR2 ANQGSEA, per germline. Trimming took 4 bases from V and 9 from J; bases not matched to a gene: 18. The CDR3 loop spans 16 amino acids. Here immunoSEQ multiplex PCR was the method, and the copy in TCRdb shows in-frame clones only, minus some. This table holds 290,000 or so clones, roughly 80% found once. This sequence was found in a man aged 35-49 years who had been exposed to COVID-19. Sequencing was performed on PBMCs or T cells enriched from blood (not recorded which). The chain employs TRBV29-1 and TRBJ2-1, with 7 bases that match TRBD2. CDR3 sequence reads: CSVGPDRGDLGGEQFF. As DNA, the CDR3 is TGCAGCGTTGGCCCGGACCGGGGGGATCTAGGTGGTGAGCAGTTCTTC.